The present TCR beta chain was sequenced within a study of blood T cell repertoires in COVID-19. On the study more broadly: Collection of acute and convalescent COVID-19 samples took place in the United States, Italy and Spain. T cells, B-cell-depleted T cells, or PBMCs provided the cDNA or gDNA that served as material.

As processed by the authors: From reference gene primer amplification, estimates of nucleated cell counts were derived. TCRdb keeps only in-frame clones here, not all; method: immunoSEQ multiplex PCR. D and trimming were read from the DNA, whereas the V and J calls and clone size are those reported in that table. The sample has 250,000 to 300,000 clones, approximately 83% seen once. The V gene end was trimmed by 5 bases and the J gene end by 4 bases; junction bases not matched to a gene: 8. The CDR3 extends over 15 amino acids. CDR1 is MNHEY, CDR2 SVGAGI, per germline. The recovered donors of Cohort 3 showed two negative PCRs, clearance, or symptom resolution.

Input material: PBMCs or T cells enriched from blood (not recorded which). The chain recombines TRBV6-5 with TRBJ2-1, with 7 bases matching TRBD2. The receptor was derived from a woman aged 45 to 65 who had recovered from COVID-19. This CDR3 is CASSTQGAGYNEQFF. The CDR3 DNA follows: TGTGCCAGCAGTACCCAGGGAGCGGGGTACAATGAGCAGTTCTTC.